The present T cell receptor (beta chain) was sequenced within a study of blood T cell repertoires in COVID-19 (dated by TCRdb to between 2020 and 2021). Study-level background: The collaborator samples originated in the United States, Italy and Spain and spanned the acute and convalescent phases of COVID-19. The material from the prospective study consisted of cDNA or gDNA derived from T cells, B-cell-depleted T cells, or PBMCs. The dataset comprised deeply sampled blood TCRbeta repertoires from subjects exposed to, actively infected with, or recovered from COVID-19. A freely available public database, intended as a resource for researchers studying the immune response to SARS-CoV-2, is where the repertoires were released. The samples were drawn from the first 160 participants of the ongoing ImmuneRACE study and from 1,254 subjects provided by 6 global collaborators. A de-identified subject ID, COVID-19 status, age in years and sex were almost always included in the sample metadata. Where available, HLA class I and class II types were obtained from metadata supplied by the sample provider rather than from assay-based typing. General study outcomes and caveats: The quantity of clinical and demographic metadata differed by source and by participant and was supplied without curation.

There are 13 amino acids in the CDR3, from cysteine to phenylalanine inclusive. The kept DNA is CDR3 alone, 39 bases in frame from the first base. V loses 3 bases, J loses 2 bases, and the germline ends lie 8 bases apart. From a lookup of the germline V gene (reference sequence), CDR1 and CDR2 are MNHEY and SMNVEV. The immunoSEQ Assay, a bias-controlled multiplex PCR, was used to amplify TCRbeta CDR3 regions from genomic DNA. Turning to the authors' computational methods: Nucleated cell counts per sample were estimated from amplification of reference gene primers within the assay. Sequence reads were collapsed and filtered to measure the absolute abundance of every unique TCRbeta CDR3 rearrangement. Productive Simpson clonality was computed per sample as the square root of Simpson's diversity index over productive rearrangements. As stored in TCRdb, this immuneACCESS dataset retains in-frame rearrangements with V and J assigned. A fraction of the clones does not appear; measured against another copy, unresolved V genes explain less than half of the discrepancy, and the remainder lacks a known reason. The V and J calls and clone size were taken over from that table, and D and trimming were inferred from the DNA. Within this sample are fewer than 150,000 clones, with around four fifths of them counted one time only. Together, the top ten hold roughly 13% of the sample.

To note about this clone: This receptor's antigen is unknown. No qualities accompany the bases; no much larger clone lies one base away.

Each collaborating institution followed its own protocols to collect whole blood in K2EDTA tubes. For TCRbeta analysis, collaborator samples were shipped as frozen whole blood, as isolated PBMCs, or as DNA extracted from either sample type. Input material: peripheral blood. Recombination linked TRBV27 to TRBJ2-7; perhaps TRBD2 is the D gene, with 6 bases matching. The receptor was derived from a human donor in a cohort sampled during active COVID-19. The DNA sequence is given as TGTGCCAGCAGTTTTGGAGGGACCTACGAGCAGTACTTC. Its amino acids are CASSFGGTYEQYF.